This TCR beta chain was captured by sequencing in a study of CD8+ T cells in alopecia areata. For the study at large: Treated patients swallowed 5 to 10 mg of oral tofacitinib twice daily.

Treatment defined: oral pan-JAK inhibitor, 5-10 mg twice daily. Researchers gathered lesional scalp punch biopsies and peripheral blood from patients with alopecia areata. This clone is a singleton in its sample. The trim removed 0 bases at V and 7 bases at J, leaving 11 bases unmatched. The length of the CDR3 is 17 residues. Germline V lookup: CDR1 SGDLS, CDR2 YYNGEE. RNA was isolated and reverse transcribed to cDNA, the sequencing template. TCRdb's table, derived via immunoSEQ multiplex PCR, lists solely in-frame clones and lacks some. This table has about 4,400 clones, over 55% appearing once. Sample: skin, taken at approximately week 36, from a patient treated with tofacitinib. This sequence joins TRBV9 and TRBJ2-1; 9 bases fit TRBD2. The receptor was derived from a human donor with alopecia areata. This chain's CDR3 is CASSVGGGGRASNEQFF. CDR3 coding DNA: TGTGCCAGCAGCGTAGGGGGCGGCGGGAGGGCCTCTAATGAGCAGTTCTTC.